This passage covers 6 T cell receptor beta chains from one sample sequenced in a study of blood T cells in healthy people across ages. The authors ran a second PCR of about 7 to 11 cycles using a sample-barcoded 5' primer and a J-beta primer mix. Via MiXCR, TCRdb re-called the 5' RACE reads, giving one row per CDR3 protein. The repertoire has around 1,700,000 distinct CDR3 sequences, 28% of them found once; the top ten carry about 7.7%. Sequencing was carried out using blood. Every receptor here comes from a woman aged 25 to 39 in good health.

The sample holds one count of this clonotype. The CDR3 sequence is CASSWRTSSSYEQYF. CDR3 DNA: TGCGCCAGCAGCTGGCGGACATCTAGCTCCTACGAGCAGTACTTC. This rearrangement joins TRBV5-1 to TRBJ2-7, with D maybe TRBD1 (5 bases). Trimming left V 3 bases short and J 0 bases short, with 13 bases between. CDR3 length equals 15 residues. CDR1 is SGHRS and CDR2 is YFSETQ in the germline V gene.

J is TRBJ2-3 and V is TRBV5-1; 10 nucleotides agree with TRBD1. The germline CDR1 and CDR2 sequences are SGHRS and YFSETQ. The CDR3 consists of 17 residues. With 3 bases clipped from V and 1 base from J, the junction kept 8 bases outside the gene matches. CDR3 region: CASSWASGTGGTDTQYF. The CDR3 DNA reads TGCGCCAGCAGCTGGGCCTCCGGGACAGGGGGCACAGATACGCAGTATTTT.

The chain is built from TRBV7-2 and TRBJ2-3, with 11 nucleotides matching TRBD2. Germline V lookup: CDR1 SGHTA, CDR2 FQGNSA. Unmatched junction bases numbered 6, after V lost 5 bases and J lost 2 bases. This CDR3 region has 16 residues. CDR3 amino acids: CASSPTSGSPTDTQYF. The CDR3 DNA reads as TGTGCCAGCAGCCCAACTAGCGGGAGCCCCACAGATACGCAGTATTTT.

The V and J genes are TRBV7-9 and TRBJ1-2; possibly TRBD1 for D (6 bases). This CDR3 comprises 13 residues. Trimming stripped 10 bases from V and 3 bases from J, with 15 bases between. CDR1 is SEHNR, CDR2 FQNEAQ, per germline (reference sequence). The CDR3 is CATAIGGHYGYTF. In nucleotides, the CDR3 is TGTGCCACAGCAATTGGGGGGCACTATGGCTACACCTTC.

This clonotype occurred a few times. The chain combines TRBV6-1 with TRBJ2-7; TRBD2 matches 7 bases. The CDR3 runs to 19 residues. The germline V gene has CDR1 MNHNS and CDR2 SASEGT. V lost 8 bases and J lost 7; bases outside the gene matches: 29. CDR3 sequence: CASYPYPHLSGMRGREQYF. The CDR3 bases are TGTGCCAGCTATCCTTACCCCCATCTGAGCGGGATGCGGGGTAGGGAGCAGTACTTC.

The chain couples TRBV5-1 to TRBJ1-6, with TRBD1 matching 8 bases. Trimming cost V 4 bases and J 9 bases; bases outside gene matches: 9. This CDR3 comprises 15 residues. The germline CDR1 and CDR2 sequences are SGHRS and YFSETQ. CDR3 bases: TGCGCCAGCAGCGGTGGACAGGGAATATCTTCACCCCTCCACTTT. This translates into CASSGGQGISSPLHF. Complete variable domain (other parts from reference TRBV5-1 and TRBJ1-6): KAGVTQTPRYLIKTRGQQVTLSCSPISGHRSVSWYQQTPGQGLQFLFEYFSETQRNKGNFPGRFSGRQFSNSRSEMNVSTLELGDSALYLCASSGGQGISSPLHFGNGTRLTVT.